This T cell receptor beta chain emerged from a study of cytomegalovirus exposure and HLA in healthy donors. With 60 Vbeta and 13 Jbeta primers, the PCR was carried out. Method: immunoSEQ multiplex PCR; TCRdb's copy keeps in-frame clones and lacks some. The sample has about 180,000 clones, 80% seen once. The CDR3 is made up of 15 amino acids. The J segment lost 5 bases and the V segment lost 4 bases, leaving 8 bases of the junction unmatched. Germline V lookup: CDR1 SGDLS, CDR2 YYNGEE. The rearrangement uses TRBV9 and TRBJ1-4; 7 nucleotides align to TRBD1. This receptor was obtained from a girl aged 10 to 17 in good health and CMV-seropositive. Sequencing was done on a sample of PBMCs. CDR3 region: CASSPETGQNEKLFF. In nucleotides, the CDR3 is TGTGCCAGCAGCCCGGAGACAGGGCAAAATGAAAAACTGTTTTTT.